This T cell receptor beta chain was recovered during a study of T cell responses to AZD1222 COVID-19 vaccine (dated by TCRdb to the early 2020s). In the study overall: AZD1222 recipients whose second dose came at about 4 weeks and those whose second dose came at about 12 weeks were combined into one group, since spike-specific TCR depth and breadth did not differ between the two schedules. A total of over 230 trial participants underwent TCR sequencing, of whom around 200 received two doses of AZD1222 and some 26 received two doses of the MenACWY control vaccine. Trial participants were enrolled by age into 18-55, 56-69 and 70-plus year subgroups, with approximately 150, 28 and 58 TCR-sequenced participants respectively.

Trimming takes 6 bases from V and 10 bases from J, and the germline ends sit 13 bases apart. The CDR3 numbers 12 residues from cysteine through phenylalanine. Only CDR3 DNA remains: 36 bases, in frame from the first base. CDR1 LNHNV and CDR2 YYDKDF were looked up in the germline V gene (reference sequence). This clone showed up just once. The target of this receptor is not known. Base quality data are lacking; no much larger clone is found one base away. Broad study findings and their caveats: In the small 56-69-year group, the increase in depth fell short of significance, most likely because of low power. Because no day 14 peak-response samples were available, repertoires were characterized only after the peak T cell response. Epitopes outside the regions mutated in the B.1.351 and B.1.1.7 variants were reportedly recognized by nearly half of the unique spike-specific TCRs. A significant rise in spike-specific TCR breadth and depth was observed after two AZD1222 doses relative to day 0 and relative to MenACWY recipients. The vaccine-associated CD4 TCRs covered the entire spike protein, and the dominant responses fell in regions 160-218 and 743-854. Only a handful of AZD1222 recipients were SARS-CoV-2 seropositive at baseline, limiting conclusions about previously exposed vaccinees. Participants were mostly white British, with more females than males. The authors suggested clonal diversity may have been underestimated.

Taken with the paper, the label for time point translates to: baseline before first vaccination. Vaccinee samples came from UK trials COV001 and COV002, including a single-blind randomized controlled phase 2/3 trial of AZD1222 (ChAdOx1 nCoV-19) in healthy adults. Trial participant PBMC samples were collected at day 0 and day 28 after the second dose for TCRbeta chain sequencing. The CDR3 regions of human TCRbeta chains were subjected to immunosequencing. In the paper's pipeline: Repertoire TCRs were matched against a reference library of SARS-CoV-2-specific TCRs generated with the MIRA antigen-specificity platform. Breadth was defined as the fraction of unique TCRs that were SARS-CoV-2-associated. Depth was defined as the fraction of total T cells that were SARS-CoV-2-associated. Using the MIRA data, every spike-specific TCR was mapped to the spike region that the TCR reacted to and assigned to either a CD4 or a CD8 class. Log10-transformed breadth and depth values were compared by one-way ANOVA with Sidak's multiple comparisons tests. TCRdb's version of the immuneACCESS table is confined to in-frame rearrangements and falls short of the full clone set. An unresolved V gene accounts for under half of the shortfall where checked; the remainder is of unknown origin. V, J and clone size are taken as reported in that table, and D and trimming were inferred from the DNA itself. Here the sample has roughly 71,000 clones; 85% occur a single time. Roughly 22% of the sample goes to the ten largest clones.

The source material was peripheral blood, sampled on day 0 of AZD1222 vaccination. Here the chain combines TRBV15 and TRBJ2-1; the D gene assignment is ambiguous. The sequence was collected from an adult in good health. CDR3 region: CATRGRWGEQFF. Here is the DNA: TGTGCCACCAGGGGAAGGTGGGGAGAGCAGTTCTTC.